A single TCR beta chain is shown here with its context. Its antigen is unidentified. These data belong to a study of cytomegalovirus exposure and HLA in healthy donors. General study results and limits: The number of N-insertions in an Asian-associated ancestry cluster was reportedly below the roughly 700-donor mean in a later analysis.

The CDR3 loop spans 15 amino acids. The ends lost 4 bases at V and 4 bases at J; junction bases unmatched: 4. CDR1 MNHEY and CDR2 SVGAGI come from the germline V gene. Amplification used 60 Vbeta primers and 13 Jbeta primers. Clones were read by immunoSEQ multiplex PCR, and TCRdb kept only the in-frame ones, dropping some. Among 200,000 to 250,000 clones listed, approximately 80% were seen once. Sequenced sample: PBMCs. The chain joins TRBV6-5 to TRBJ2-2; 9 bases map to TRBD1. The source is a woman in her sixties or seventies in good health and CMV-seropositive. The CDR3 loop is CASSSGTGSTGELFF. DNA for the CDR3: TGTGCCAGCAGTTCCGGGACAGGGAGCACCGGGGAGCTGTTTTTT.